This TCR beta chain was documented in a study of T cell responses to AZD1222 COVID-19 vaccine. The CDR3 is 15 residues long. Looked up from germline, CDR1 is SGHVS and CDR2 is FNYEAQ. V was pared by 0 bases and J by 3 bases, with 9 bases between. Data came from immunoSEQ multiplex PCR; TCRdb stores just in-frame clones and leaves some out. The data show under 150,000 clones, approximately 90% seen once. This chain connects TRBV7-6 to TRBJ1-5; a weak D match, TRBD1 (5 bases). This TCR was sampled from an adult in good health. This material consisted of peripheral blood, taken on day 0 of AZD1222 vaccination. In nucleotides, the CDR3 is TGTGCCAGCAGCTTAGCGGGGGGTACCAATCAGCCCCAGCATTTT. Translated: CASSLAGGTNQPQHF.